The clone carrying this TCR beta chain has more than one count but fewer than ten. TCRdb re-called the RT-PCR reads with MiXCR, one entry per CDR3 protein. The sample records about 570,000 distinct CDR3 sequences, about 11% being singletons. This entry belongs to a study of response to subunit inactivated influenza vaccine. Germline V gene lookup returns CDR1 SGHRS and CDR2 YFSETQ. The CDR3 is made up of 16 amino acids. V lost 4 bases to trimming and J lost 1 base; unmatched junction nucleotides: 6. The sample was also linked to a second study, of T cells expressing NK-cell markers. That investigation notes: The authors made TCR beta cDNA libraries by 5'RACE template switching. This switching added a universal primer site and UMIs. From sorted CD3+CD56+NKG2C+, CD3+CD56+NKG2C- and CD3+CD56-NKG2C+ T cells came the TCR beta repertoires.

This specimen consisted of PBMCs from blood, obtained on the day of vaccination. V gene TRBV5-1 combines with J gene TRBJ2-3; TRBD2 agrees at 10 bases. The TCR comes from a middle-aged man who received an inactivated influenza vaccine. The CDR3 spells CASSGSGLAGTDTQYF. The DNA of the CDR3 is TGCGCCAGCAGCGGATCCGGACTAGCGGGCACAGATACGCAGTATTTT. Full variable domain (rest looked up from reference TRBV5-1 and TRBJ2-3): KAGVTQTPRYLIKTRGQQVTLSCSPISGHRSVSWYQQTPGQGLQFLFEYFSETQRNKGNFPGRFSGRQFSNSRSEMNVSTLELGDSALYLCASSGSGLAGTDTQYFGPGTRLTVL.